This T cell receptor (beta chain) stems from a study of cytomegalovirus exposure and HLA in healthy donors. The germline V and J ends were trimmed by 1 base and 3 bases, with 12 bases remaining between them. This CDR3 region has 15 residues. Germline V gene data show CDR1 as MGHRA and CDR2 as YSYEKL. The primer mix had 60 Vbeta and 13 Jbeta primers. Assay: immunoSEQ multiplex PCR; the TCRdb copy retains only in-frame clones and omits some. Among some 110,000 clones listed, approximately 82% were seen once. The sequencing input was PBMCs. This receptor was identified in a young man in good health and CMV-seropositive. The rearrangement links TRBV4-1 to TRBJ1-2; D is ambiguous. The CDR3 region is CASSQATVPHYGYTF. The CDR3, as DNA: TGCGCCAGCAGCCAAGCAACAGTCCCCCACTATGGCTACACCTTC.